This entry describes one TCR beta chain. This record belongs to a study of blood T cell repertoires in COVID-19. For the study at large: Spain, Italy and the United States supplied samples that represented acute and convalescent COVID-19. Sources were T cells, B-cell-depleted T cells, or PBMCs; the material itself was cDNA or gDNA.

This CDR3 region has 15 residues. Germline values: CDR1 SGHDT, CDR2 YYEEEE. V dropped 0 bases and J dropped 0 bases, with 10 bases sitting between them. Per the authors' pipeline: How many nucleated cells were present was estimated from reference gene primer amplification. Libraries were prepared by immunoSEQ multiplex PCR; TCRdb keeps only in-frame clonotypes and omits some of them. The D gene and trimming were derived from the DNA, and the V and J assignments and clone size from that table. The top ten hold just over 0.55% of the sample, which has more than 150,000 clones, about four fifths seen once.

The sequencing sample was made of peripheral blood. The rearrangement links TRBV5-6 to TRBJ2-7; tentatively, D is TRBD2 (5 bases). The sequence was collected from a man aged 55-75 years with acute or convalescent COVID-19. The CDR3 region is CASSLAGVGSYEQYF. DNA of the CDR3: TGTGCCAGCAGCTTGGCCGGGGTCGGCTCCTACGAGCAGTACTTC.